This TCR beta chain was found in a study of T cell responses to AZD1222 COVID-19 vaccine. Clones were sequenced by immunoSEQ multiplex PCR, and TCRdb holds only the in-frame ones, with some missing. The top ten clones hold around 1.6% of a sample with more than 100,000 clones, 85% to 95% of them seen once. Broader study findings: Clonal diversity was possibly underestimated, and white British individuals and females predominated among donors. With dominance at 160-218 and 743-854, vaccine-associated CD4 TCRs spanned spike.

On this clone: As yet, its antigen is unknown.

This TCR came from an adult in good health. The specimen comprised peripheral blood, sampled on day 0 of AZD1222 vaccination.

In DNA form, the CDR3 reads TGTGCCAGCAGCTTAGATCTCAGGGGATATGGCAACATTCAGTACTTC. Translated: CASSLDLRGYGNIQYF. This chain connects TRBV7-2 to TRBJ2-4, with D maybe TRBD1 (6 bases). Trimming took off 1 base at V and 7 bases at J, with 17 bases between the two ends. Germline V gene data show CDR1 as SGHTA and CDR2 as FQGNSA. The CDR3 has 16 amino acids.